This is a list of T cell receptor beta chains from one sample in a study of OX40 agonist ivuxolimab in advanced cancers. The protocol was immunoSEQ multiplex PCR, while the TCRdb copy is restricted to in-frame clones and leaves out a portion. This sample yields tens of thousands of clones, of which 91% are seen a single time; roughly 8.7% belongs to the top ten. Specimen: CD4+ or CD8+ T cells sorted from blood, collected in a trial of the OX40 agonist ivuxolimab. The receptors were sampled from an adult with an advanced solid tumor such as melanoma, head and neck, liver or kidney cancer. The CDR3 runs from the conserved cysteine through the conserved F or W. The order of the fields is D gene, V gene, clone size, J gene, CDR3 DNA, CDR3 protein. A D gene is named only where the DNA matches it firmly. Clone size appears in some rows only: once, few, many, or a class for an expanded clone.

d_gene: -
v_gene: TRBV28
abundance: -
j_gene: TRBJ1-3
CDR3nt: TGTGCCAGCAGTTTCGACGTTTTTGGAAACACCATATATTTT
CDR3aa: CASSFDVFGNTIYF

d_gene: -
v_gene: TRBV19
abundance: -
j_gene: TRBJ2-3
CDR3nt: TGTGCCAGTAGTAGGGGGGTCACAGATACGCAGTATTTT
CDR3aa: CASSRGVTDTQYF

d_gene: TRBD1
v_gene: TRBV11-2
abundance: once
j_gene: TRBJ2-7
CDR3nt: TGTGCCAGCAGCTCCACCCAGACAGGGGGCCACCTCTACGAGCAGTACTTC
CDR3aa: CASSSTQTGGHLYEQYF

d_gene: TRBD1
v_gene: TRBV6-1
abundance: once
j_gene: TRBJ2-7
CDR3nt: TGTGCCAGCAGTGCCCCCGGGACAGCCTACGAGCAGTACTTC
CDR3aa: CASSAPGTAYEQYF

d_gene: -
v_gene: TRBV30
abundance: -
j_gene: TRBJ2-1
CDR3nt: TGTGCCTGGACGCAACTAGATAATGAGCAGTTCTTC
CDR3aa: CAWTQLDNEQFF

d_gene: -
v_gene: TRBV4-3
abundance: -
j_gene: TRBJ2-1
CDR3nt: TGCGCCAGCAGCCAAGAGAGCGTTTGGGGGAATGAGCAGTTCTTC
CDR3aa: CASSQESVWGNEQFF

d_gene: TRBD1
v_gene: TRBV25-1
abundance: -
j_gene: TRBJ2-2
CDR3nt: TGTGCCAGCTCCGGGACAGCGAACACCGGGGAGCTGTTTTTT
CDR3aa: CASSGTANTGELFF

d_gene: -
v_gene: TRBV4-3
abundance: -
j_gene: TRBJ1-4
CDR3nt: TGCGCCAGCAGCCAATCGGGACCTAATGAAAAACTGTTTTTT
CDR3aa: CASSQSGPNEKLFF

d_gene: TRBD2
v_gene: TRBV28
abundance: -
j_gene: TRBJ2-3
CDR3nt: TGTGCCAGCACCATTACCGGGGGGGGTCCCACAGATACGCAGTATTTT
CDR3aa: CASTITGGGPTDTQYF

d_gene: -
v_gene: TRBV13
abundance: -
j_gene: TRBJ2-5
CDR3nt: TGTGCCAGCAGCTTAGAAGGTCAAGAGACCCAGTACTTC
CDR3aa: CASSLEGQETQYF

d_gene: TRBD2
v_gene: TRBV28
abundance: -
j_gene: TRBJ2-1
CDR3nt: TGTGCCAGCAGTTCGGGGGGGGCGGTAGGTGAGCAGTTCTTC
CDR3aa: CASSSGGAVGEQFF

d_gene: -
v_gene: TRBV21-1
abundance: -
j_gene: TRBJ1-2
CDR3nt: TGTGCCAGCAGCGCGGGAGGACAGGGGTGGTTCCATGGCTACACCTTC
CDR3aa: CASSAGGQGWFHGYTF

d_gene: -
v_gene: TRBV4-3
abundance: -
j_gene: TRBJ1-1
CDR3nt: TGCGCCAGCAGCCAAGAAAGCCTTAACACTGAAGCTTTCTTT
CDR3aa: CASSQESLNTEAFF

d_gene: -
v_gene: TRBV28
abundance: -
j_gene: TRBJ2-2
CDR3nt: TGTGCCAGCAGTTTTTCTAGGGGATTGGGGGATTTGGCCGGGGAGCTGTTTTTT
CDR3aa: CASSFSRGLGDLAGELFF